This T cell receptor beta chain comes out of a study of CD8+ T cells in alopecia areata. TCR sequencing used cDNA made by reverse transcription of extracted RNA. Libraries were prepared by immunoSEQ multiplex PCR; TCRdb keeps only in-frame clonotypes and omits some of them. The repertoire holds approximately 140,000 clones, approximately 80% seen once, with around a quarter in the top ten. Treatment meaning: oral pan-JAK inhibitor, 5-10 mg twice daily. V lost 7 bases and J 0 bases, leaving 13 bases between the germline ends. Per germline, CDR1 SQVTM and CDR2 ANQGSEA. The CDR3 has 14 amino acids. The TCR was taken from a human donor with alopecia areata. The sample consisted of CD8+ T cells sorted from blood, taken at week 4, from a patient treated with tofacitinib. The genes are TRBV29-1 and TRBJ2-1; possibly TRBD2 for D (6 bases). The CDR3 region has the DNA TGCAGCGATTACGGGGGATTCTCCTACAATGAGCAGTTCTTC. Protein sequence: CSDYGGFSYNEQFF.